This T cell receptor beta chain was sequenced in a study of memory CD4+ T cells and cytomegalovirus serostatus. Study-wide background: Of the healthy Belgian adults, several were CMV seropositive and 24 seronegative. Findings and caveats of the study: Of 150 to 200 reported CMV TCRbeta sequences, 55 to 80 were found in memory CD4+ repertoires.

The sort gate was single viable CD3+CD4+CD8-CD45RO+ cells for memory CD4+ T cells. In this sample, this clone turned up a few times. Its target is not known. The sample holds other DNA sequences that translate to the same CDR3. Repertoires were generated with immunoSEQ multiplex PCR, while TCRdb's copy carries only in-frame clones and drops some. The sample yields under 80,000 clones, around 83% seen once. The TCR sequence derives from an adult in good health and CMV-seronegative. The sample consisted of memory CD4+ T cells from blood.

The CDR3 reads CASSSQGTGANVLTF. CDR3 in DNA: TGTGCCAGCAGCTCACAGGGTACTGGGGCCAACGTCCTGACTTTC. The chain carries TRBV7-3 and TRBJ2-6, with a possible D match to TRBD1 (6 bases). This CDR3 has 15 amino acids. Trimming took 4 bases from V and 2 from J, leaving 9 bases between them. CDR1 is SGHTA and CDR2 is FQGTGA in the germline V gene.